This is a list of T cell receptor beta chains from one sample in a study of blood T cell repertoires in COVID-19. The assay was immunoSEQ multiplex PCR, and TCRdb's table has in-frame clones only and misses some. The sample records about 95,000 clones, about four fifths being singletons. The sample taken for sequencing was peripheral blood. The origin of the receptors is a human donor in a cohort sampled during active COVID-19. The CDR3 runs from the conserved cysteine through the conserved F or W. Fields, in order: CDR3 protein, CDR3 DNA, clone size, D gene, J gene, V gene. A D gene is named only where the DNA matches it firmly. Size is omitted from some rows. Given values are once, few, many or a class for expanded clones.

CASRWGGAFNEQFF | TGTGCCAGCCGGTGGGGGGGCGCTTTCAATGAGCAGTTCTTC | NA | NA | TRBJ2-1 | TRBV6-5
CASSDSWGLATDTQYF | TGTGCCAGCAGTGACTCTTGGGGCCTCGCGACAGATACGCAGTATTTT | NA | NA | TRBJ2-3 | TRBV6-4
CASSLQLQGAGTDTQYF | TGTGCCAGCAGCCTCCAGCTACAGGGTGCGGGCACAGATACGCAGTATTTT | once | NA | TRBJ2-3 | TRBV11-2
CASNRGSRNEKLFF | TGTGCCAGTAACCGAGGCAGCCGGAATGAAAAACTGTTTTTT | NA | NA | TRBJ1-4 | TRBV19
CASSLDGANTGELFF | TGTGCCAGCAGCTTAGACGGGGCGAACACCGGGGAGCTGTTTTTT | NA | NA | TRBJ2-2 | TRBV7-2
CASSGEGGQLFSNQPQHF | TGTGCCAGTAGTGGCGAAGGGGGACAGTTATTTAGCAATCAGCCCCAGCATTTT | NA | TRBD1 | TRBJ1-5 | TRBV19
CASSKHRAGEQYF | TGTGCCAGCAGCAAACACAGGGCCGGGGAGCAGTACTTC | NA | NA | TRBJ2-7 | TRBV21-1
CASSLREGPSNIQYF | TGTGCCAGCAGCCTCCGGGAGGGACCTTCGAACATTCAGTACTTC | NA | TRBD2 | TRBJ2-4 | TRBV7-2
CASSRTGVNEKLFF | TGTGCCAGCAGTCGGACAGGGGTTAATGAAAAACTGTTTTTT | once | TRBD1 | TRBJ1-4 | TRBV2
CASSLSRTPTDTQYF | TGTGCCAGCAGCTTAAGCCGGACTCCCACAGATACGCAGTATTTT | NA | NA | TRBJ2-3 | TRBV7-3
CASSLNAMPGAQYF | TGTGCCAGCAGTTTAAACGCGATGCCGGGGGCCCAGTACTTC | NA | NA | TRBJ2-5 | TRBV28
CASRAKGATPEAFF | TGTGCCAGCCGGGCAAAAGGGGCGACCCCTGAAGCTTTCTTT | NA | NA | TRBJ1-1 | TRBV25-1
CASSLAWREDTQYF | TGTGCCAGCAGCTTAGCTTGGCGGGAAGATACGCAGTATTTT | NA | NA | TRBJ2-3 | TRBV7-9
CASRWGVTGLYGYTF | TGTGCCAGTCGCTGGGGGGTAACAGGTCTCTATGGCTACACCTTC | NA | NA | TRBJ1-2 | TRBV7-2
CASSVRLAGYKDEQYF | TGTGCCAGCAGCGTCCGACTAGCGGGGTATAAGGACGAGCAGTACTTC | once | TRBD2 | TRBJ2-7 | TRBV5-4
CSVEGTSGGLGDTQYF | TGCAGCGTTGAAGGGACTAGCGGGGGGCTCGGAGATACGCAGTATTTT | NA | TRBD2 | TRBJ2-3 | TRBV29-1
CASSDRGKDTEAFF | TGTGCCAGCAGTGACAGGGGGAAGGACACTGAAGCTTTCTTT | NA | TRBD1 | TRBJ1-1 | TRBV6-2/TRBV6-3
CASSYIQVSTGELFF | TGTGCCAGCAGCTACATACAGGTCTCCACCGGGGAGCTGTTTTTT | NA | NA | TRBJ2-2 | TRBV7-2
CASSVPGVGGYTF | TGTGCCAGCAGTGTACCAGGGGTCGGCGGCTACACCTTC | few | NA | TRBJ1-2 | TRBV6-6
CASSPNSGFLGYTF | TGTGCCAGCAGCCCGAATAGCGGTTTTCTGGGCTACACCTTC | NA | NA | TRBJ1-2 | TRBV7-3
CASSQGDRPNTEAFF | TGTGCCAGCAGCCAAGGGGACAGACCGAACACTGAAGCTTTCTTT | NA | TRBD1 | TRBJ1-1 | TRBV3-1/TRBV3-2
CASSDGTGRGNQPQHF | TGTGCCAGCAGTGACGGGACAGGGAGAGGCAATCAGCCCCAGCATTTT | NA | TRBD1 | TRBJ1-5 | TRBV2
CASSQETGGQETQYF | TGCGCCAGCAGTCAAGAAACAGGGGGGCAAGAGACCCAGTACTTC | few | TRBD1 | TRBJ2-5 | TRBV23-1
CASKIQGAYGANVLTF | TGTGCCAGCAAAATACAGGGGGCCTATGGGGCCAACGTCCTGACTTTC | NA | TRBD1 | TRBJ2-6 | TRBV2
CAASGGATGELFF | TGTGCCGCCTCAGGGGGCGCAACCGGGGAGCTGTTTTTT | few | TRBD1 | TRBJ2-2 | TRBV10-3
CASSRGQGAYEQYF | TGTGCCAGCAGCCGGGGACAGGGGGCGTACGAGCAGTACTTC | NA | TRBD1 | TRBJ2-7 | TRBV9
CASRARDRGPSTDTQYF | TGCGCCAGCAGGGCCCGGGACAGGGGCCCAAGCACAGATACGCAGTATTTT | once | TRBD1 | TRBJ2-3 | TRBV5-1
CASSGLAGAGGELFF | TGTGCCAGCAGCGGACTAGCGGGAGCGGGCGGGGAGCTGTTTTTT | NA | TRBD2 | TRBJ2-2 | TRBV3-1/TRBV3-2
CASTRRDSSYNEQFF | TGTGCCAGCACCCGAAGGGACTCCTCCTACAATGAGCAGTTCTTC | NA | NA | TRBJ2-1 | TRBV2
CASSAGTLNTGELFF | TGTGCCAGTAGTGCCGGGACACTAAACACCGGGGAGCTGTTTTTT | NA | NA | TRBJ2-2 | TRBV19
CASSLAQDTDTQYF | TGTGCCAGCAGCTTAGCACAGGACACAGATACGCAGTATTTT | few | NA | TRBJ2-3 | TRBV5-8
CASSSGIGEAFF | TGTGCCAGCAGTTCGGGGATAGGAGAAGCTTTCTTT | NA | NA | TRBJ1-1 | TRBV28
CATGLAGSYEQYF | TGTGCCACAGGACTAGCGGGGTCCTACGAGCAGTACTTC | few | TRBD2 | TRBJ2-7 | TRBV6-5
CASSQEGQGIYEQYF | TGTGCCAGCAGCCAGGAGGGACAGGGGATTTACGAGCAGTACTTC | NA | TRBD1 | TRBJ2-7 | TRBV7-9
CASSRELAGSSYNEQFF | TGTGCCAGCTCAAGGGAGCTAGCGGGTAGCTCCTACAATGAGCAGTTCTTC | NA | TRBD2 | TRBJ2-1 | TRBV18
CSASRRRGSNYGYTF | TGCAGTGCTAGTCGGCGCAGGGGGAGTAACTATGGCTACACCTTC | NA | TRBD1 | TRBJ1-2 | TRBV20-1
CASSYSMGRGTEAFF | TGTGCCAGCAGTTACTCGATGGGGAGAGGCACTGAAGCTTTCTTT | NA | NA | TRBJ1-1 | TRBV6-5
CASSAGTGLRDEQFF | TGTGCCAGTAGTGCAGGGACAGGGCTCCGAGATGAGCAGTTCTTC | NA | TRBD1 | TRBJ2-1 | TRBV19
CSVEDRPGGARGYTF | TGCAGCGTTGAAGATAGGCCCGGGGGAGCGCGGGGCTACACCTTC | few | NA | TRBJ1-2 | TRBV29-1
CASSYLDGVGAFF | TGTGCCAGCAGTTACCTGGACGGGGTTGGAGCTTTCTTT | once | NA | TRBJ1-1 | TRBV6-5
CASSGPSGGALYNEQFF | TGTGCCAGCAGCGGACCTAGCGGGGGGGCCCTTTACAATGAGCAGTTCTTC | NA | TRBD2 | TRBJ2-1 | TRBV7-6
CASSLVRGAGETQYF | TGTGCCAGCAGTCTAGTTCGGGGGGCGGGAGAGACCCAGTACTTC | NA | NA | TRBJ2-5 | TRBV6-5
CASSPWRGGEQFF | TGTGCCAGCAGTCCATGGAGGGGCGGGGAGCAGTTCTTC | NA | NA | TRBJ2-1 | TRBV27
CASQQGFIGYEQYF | TGTGCCAGCCAACAGGGGTTTATCGGCTACGAGCAGTACTTC | NA | TRBD1 | TRBJ2-7 | TRBV6-5
CASSAPTTGRQQYF | TGTGCCAGCAGTGCCCCCACCACAGGGAGACAGCAGTACTTC | NA | NA | TRBJ2-7 | TRBV25-1
CASSPADRGNQPQHF | TGTGCCAGCTCACCCGCTGACAGGGGTAATCAGCCCCAGCATTTT | NA | TRBD1 | TRBJ1-5 | TRBV18